A single sample gave rise to the 8 T cell receptor beta chains below, sequenced in a study of technical replicates of blood from a handful of donors. TCRdb's copy holds only in-frame clones and misses some; the assay was immunoSEQ multiplex PCR. The sample shows about 100,000 clones, roughly 95% of them seen only once. The specimen was T cells isolated from PBMCs. The receptors derive from a human donor in good health.

The rearrangement links TRBV14 to TRBJ2-7; 9 positions agree with TRBD1. Germline assignment: CDR1 SGHDN and CDR2 FVKESK. CDR3 length: 13 residues. The trim removed 6 bases at V and 3 bases at J, leaving 3 bases unmatched. CDR3 sequence: CASRGQGIYEQYF. The CDR3 nucleotides read TGTGCCAGCAGAGGACAGGGGATCTACGAGCAGTACTTC.

V gene TRBV15 combines with J gene TRBJ1-1, with D perhaps matching TRBD1 (5 bases). CDR1 and CDR2 from the germline V gene are LNHNV and YYDKDF (reference sequence). The CDR3 is 13 residues long. The ends were cut back, 8 bases at V and 2 bases at J, with 12 bases in the middle. In DNA, the CDR3 is TGTGCCACCTCCAGGACAATCAACACTGAAGCTTTCTTT. Protein product: CATSRTINTEAFF.

This sequence joins TRBV4-1 and TRBJ2-7; 14 nucleotides agree with TRBD2. The CDR3 contains 15 residues. Germline assignment: CDR1 MGHRA and CDR2 YSYEKL. Germline trimming cut 2 bases from V and 8 bases from J; bases unmatched to any gene: 5. As DNA, the CDR3 is TGCGCCAGCAGCCAATTGGGACTAGCGGGGGAAAAGCAGTACTTC. It yields the protein CASSQLGLAGEKQYF.

The J gene is TRBJ1-6, the V gene TRBV27; 9 bases map to TRBD1. CDR3 size: 14 residues. The ends lost 3 bases at V and 8 bases at J; junction bases unmatched: 2. In germline, CDR1 is MNHEY, CDR2 SMNVEV (reference sequence). The CDR3 DNA follows: TGTGCCAGCAGTTTCGGACAGGGGTATTCACCCCTCCACTTT. Protein: CASSFGQGYSPLHF.

V is TRBV5-1 and J is TRBJ2-7, with 12 bases that match TRBD2. CDR1 and CDR2 from the germline V gene are SGHRS and YFSETQ. Trimming took 1 base from V and 6 from J; bases not matched to a gene: 8. CDR3 size: 16 residues. The CDR3 region has the DNA TGCGCCAGCAGCTTGACACGACTAGCGGGAGTATCCGAGCAGTACTTC. Translated: CASSLTRLAGVSEQYF.

The chain combines TRBV7-9 with TRBJ1-5; TRBD1 aligns across 8 bases. This CDR3 has 14 residues. From germline, CDR1 is SEHNR and CDR2 FQNEAQ (reference sequence). J gave up 6 bases and V 5 bases, and 6 bases lay outside the gene matches. The CDR3 loop reads CASSPGTGFQPQHF. In DNA, the CDR3 is TGTGCCAGCAGCCCAGGGACAGGTTTTCAGCCCCAGCATTTT. The variable domain in full, completed from reference TRBV7-9 and TRBJ1-5, reads DTGVSQNPRHKITKRGQNVTFRCDPISEHNRLYWYRQTLGQGPEFLTYFQNEAQLEKSRLLSDRFSAERPKGSFSTLEIQRTEQGDSAMYLCASSPGTGFQPQHFGDGTRLSIL.

The chain couples TRBV7-9 to TRBJ1-1, with no clear D. Trimming cost V 4 bases and J 1 base, with 7 bases left between them. From germline, CDR1 is SEHNR and CDR2 FQNEAQ (reference sequence). The length of the CDR3 is 13 residues. The DNA of the CDR3 is TGTGCCAGCAGCTCCTATAGGAACACTGAAGCTTTCTTT. The encoded protein is CASSSYRNTEAFF.

CDR3 nucleotide sequence: TGTGCCAGCAGCTTTAGTCTGTTTGATACGCAGTATTTT. As protein: CASSFSLFDTQYF. The rearrangement links TRBV7-9 to TRBJ2-3, with D hard to call. V was trimmed by 3 bases and J by 6 bases, leaving 10 bases between them. The CDR3 length is 13 residues. CDR1 is SEHNR and CDR2 is FQNEAQ in the germline V gene (reference sequence).